The 20 T cell receptor beta chains reported below all come from one sample, sequenced in a study of T cell responses to AZD1222 COVID-19 vaccine. Generated by immunoSEQ multiplex PCR, the TCRdb table keeps only in-frame clones and is missing some. Altogether 130,000 or so clones are present, around 90% being singletons, with the ten largest covering 4% to 4.5%. Sequenced here: peripheral blood, sampled 28 days after the second dose of the MenACWY control vaccine. These receptors were obtained from an adult who received the MenACWY meningococcal vaccine as a control.

V and J are TRBV7-6 and TRBJ1-2; 11 nucleotides agree with TRBD1. With 5 bases clipped from V and 4 bases from J, the junction kept 9 bases outside the gene matches. Looked up from germline, CDR1 is SGHVS and CDR2 is FNYEAQ. This CDR3 has 16 residues. Here the CDR3 reads CASSLGQGARVYGYTF. CDR3 in DNA: TGTGCCAGCAGCCTTGGACAGGGGGCTCGGGTCTATGGCTACACCTTC.

The rearrangement links TRBV19 to TRBJ1-5; tentative D call: TRBD1 (6 bases). The V gene's germline CDR1 is LNHDA and CDR2 SQIVND (reference sequence). Trimming stripped 8 bases from V and 2 bases from J, with 16 bases between. The CDR3 sequence is 15 residues long. The CDR3 nucleotides are TGTGCCAGTCATGACAGGAGGTCCCGCAATCAGCCCCAGCATTTT. This gives the protein CASHDRRSRNQPQHF. Together with reference TRBV19 and TRBJ1-5, the CDR3 gives the full variable domain: DGGITQSPKYLFRKEGQNVTLSCEQNLNHDAMYWYRQDPGQGLRLIYYSQIVNDFQKGDIAEGYSVSREKKESFPLTVTSAQKNPTAFYLCASHDRRSRNQPQHFGDGTRLSIL.

The chain has TRBV18 and TRBJ2-1; 9 bases agree with TRBD1. J gave up 5 bases and V 3 bases, and 2 bases lay outside the gene matches. The CDR3 is 14 amino acids. The germline V gene has CDR1 KGHSH and CDR2 LQKENI. CDR3: CASSPGQGNNEQFF. The CDR3 nucleotides are TGTGCCAGCTCACCCGGACAGGGGAACAATGAGCAGTTCTTC.

The chain is built from TRBV29-1 and TRBJ2-7; TRBD2 matches at 13 bases. The V and J ends lost 7 bases and 2 bases, in that order; junction bases with no gene match: 5. The germline V gene encodes CDR1 SQVTM and CDR2 ANQGSEA. This CDR3 is built from 14 residues. Here the CDR3 DNA reads TGCAGCGCGACTAGCGGGAGGAGGACCTACGAGCAGTACTTC. This codes for CSATSGRRTYEQYF.

This chain uses TRBV7-9 with TRBJ1-6; tentatively, D is TRBD1 (5 bases). Germline V gene lookup returns CDR1 SEHNR and CDR2 FQNEAQ (reference sequence). CDR3 length: 13 amino acids. The V gene lost 5 bases and the J gene lost 8 bases, with 10 bases spanning the gap. The CDR3 bases are TGTGCCAGCAGCCCCAGGGCAGATTCACCCCTCCACTTT. This codes for CASSPRADSPLHF. Full variable domain (outside the CDR3, taken from reference TRBV7-9 and TRBJ1-6): DTGVSQNPRHKITKRGQNVTFRCDPISEHNRLYWYRQTLGQGPEFLTYFQNEAQLEKSRLLSDRFSAERPKGSFSTLEIQRTEQGDSAMYLCASSPRADSPLHFGNGTRLTVT.

The chain has TRBV5-1 and TRBJ2-7, with a tentative D call TRBD1 (6 bases). The CDR3 covers 13 residues. Germline assignment: CDR1 SGHRS and CDR2 YFSETQ. Trimming left V 6 bases short and J 1 base short, with 11 bases between. CDR3 coding DNA: TGCGCCAGCAAACAGGGTAGTTCCTACGAGCAGTACTTC. Amino acids: CASKQGSSYEQYF.

The V and J genes are TRBV27 and TRBJ2-2, with 12 positions matching TRBD2. CDR3 length: 18 residues. Germline loops: CDR1 MNHEY, CDR2 SMNVEV (reference sequence). J was trimmed by 5 bases and V by 4 bases; bases with no gene match: 11. CDR3 coding DNA: TGTGCCAGCAGTTCCCAGAGGACTAGCGGGATAAGGACCGGGGAGCTGTTTTTT. Encoded protein: CASSSQRTSGIRTGELFF.

This chain uses TRBV6-5 with TRBJ1-2; D unclear. CDR3 length: 14 amino acids. Trimming left V 6 bases short and J 3 bases short, with 14 bases between. Looked up from germline, CDR1 is MNHEY and CDR2 is SVGAGI. The CDR3 spells CASRHTGGYYGYTF. The CDR3 region has the DNA TGTGCCAGCAGACATACGGGTGGGTACTATGGCTACACCTTC.

The V gene is TRBV24-1, the J gene TRBJ2-5; D assignment may be TRBD1 or TRBD2 (6 bases each). The CDR3 is made up of 16 amino acids. The ends were cut back, 7 bases at V and 4 bases at J, with 21 bases in the middle. The germline V gene encodes CDR1 KGHDR and CDR2 SFDVKD. CDR3 DNA: TGTGCCACCAGGAGCCGGGACAAGGGGGGTCTAGAGACCCAGTACTTC. It is translated as CATRSRDKGGLETQYF.

This clone was counted a single time. The chain is built from TRBV19 and TRBJ2-5; TRBD1 matches 10 bases. The CDR3 contains 15 residues. Trimming at V came to 3 bases and at J to 4 bases, leaving 5 bases not matched to a gene. The germline gives CDR1 LNHDA, CDR2 SQIVND (reference sequence). CDR3 DNA: TGTGCCAGTAGTATTCAGGGACAGGGGCTAGAGACCCAGTACTTC. It codes for CASSIQGQGLETQYF.

In DNA, the CDR3 is TGTGCCAGCAGAAGGATGGCCAAAAACATTCAGTACTTC. This translates into CASRRMAKNIQYF. The chain is built from TRBV6-5 and TRBJ2-4; D gene ambiguous. Germline CDR1 reads MNHEY; CDR2 reads SVGAGI. The ends were cut back, 6 bases at V and 1 base at J, with 7 bases in the middle. The CDR3 extends over 13 amino acids.

The chain is built from TRBV20-1 and TRBJ2-4, with D maybe TRBD1 (5 bases). Germline V gene data show CDR1 as DFQATT and CDR2 as SNEGSKA (reference sequence). This CDR3 contains 16 residues. Trimming removed 3 bases at V and 2 bases at J, with 17 bases between. The CDR3 DNA follows: TGCAGTGCTAGTGCGGACACCCTCGGTTCCAAAAACATTCAGTACTTC. It translates to CSASADTLGSKNIQYF.

The chain carries TRBV19 and TRBJ1-3, with D unclear. V dropped 3 bases and J dropped 0 bases, with 9 bases sitting between them. The CDR3 has 15 amino acids. CDR1 and CDR2 (germline): LNHDA, SQIVND (reference sequence). CDR3 nucleotide sequence: TGTGCCAGTAGTATGAGTAAAGCCTCTGGAAACACCATATATTTT. It encodes CASSMSKASGNTIYF.

The chain links TRBV2 to TRBJ2-3; 7 nucleotides line up with TRBD2. From germline, CDR1 is SNHLY and CDR2 FYNNEI. Losses at the gene ends were 5 bases for V and 2 bases for J; bases not matched to a gene: 16. The CDR3 covers 18 residues. The CDR3 here is CASSSLGGEGKNTDTQYF. The CDR3 DNA is TGTGCCAGCAGTTCCCTGGGCGGGGAGGGAAAAAACACAGATACGCAGTATTTT.

The rearrangement joins TRBV7-9 to TRBJ1-5, with 7 bases lining up with TRBD1. V shed 4 bases, J shed 4 bases, and the junction held 7 bases outside the gene matches. Germline V gene sequence: CDR1 SEHNR, CDR2 FQNEAQ (reference sequence). CDR3 length equals 15 residues. The CDR3, as DNA: TGTGCCAGCAGCTCGGGACAGTCTTTAAATCAGCCCCAGCATTTT. It translates to CASSSGQSLNQPQHF.

This sequence joins TRBV7-9 and TRBJ2-1; 14 bases map to TRBD2. This CDR3 region has 15 residues. The V segment lost 5 bases and the J segment 8 bases; nucleotides outside the gene matches: 5. Germline CDR1 and CDR2: SEHNR and FQNEAQ (reference sequence). As DNA, the CDR3 is TGTGCCAGCAGCCCGGGACTAGCGGGGGAGGATGAGCAGTTCTTC. As protein: CASSPGLAGEDEQFF.

The chain combines TRBV7-8 with TRBJ2-5; 10 bases line up with TRBD1. CDR3 length: 15 residues. The junction had 7 bases not matched to a gene; V was cut back by 5 bases and J by 4 bases. The germline V gene encodes CDR1 SGHVS and CDR2 FQNEAQ. Here the CDR3 reads CASSLRDRGGETQYF. CDR3 nucleotide sequence: TGTGCCAGCAGCCTCCGGGACAGGGGTGGAGAGACCCAGTACTTC.

This clone was found once. The chain uses TRBV27 and TRBJ2-3, with TRBD2 identical over 7 bases. Germline V lookup: CDR1 MNHEY, CDR2 SMNVEV (reference sequence). Trimming at V came to 2 bases and at J to 5 bases, leaving 10 bases not matched to a gene. CDR3 length: 16 amino acids. The CDR3 DNA reads as TGTGCCAGCAGTTTAGGTAGCGCGGGGGTGGGAGATACGCAGTATTTT. This codes for CASSLGSAGVGDTQYF.

This clone was observed a single time. Other DNA variants within this sample encode the same CDR3. The chain has TRBV3-1 (or the pseudogene TRBV3-2) and TRBJ2-7; D is ambiguous. The germline gives CDR1 LGHDT, CDR2 YNNKEL (reference sequence). V lost 1 base and J 3 bases, leaving 1 base between the germline ends. The CDR3 totals 11 residues. The DNA of the CDR3 is TGTGCCAGCAGCCAAGGCTACGAGCAGTACTTC. Translated: CASSQGYEQYF.

The chain links TRBV2 to TRBJ2-5; 8 positions agree with TRBD1. V lost 5 bases and J lost 5; bases outside the gene matches: 4. CDR3 length: 13 amino acids. Germline values: CDR1 SNHLY, CDR2 FYNNEI. The CDR3 protein is CASSRQGMETQYF. The DNA for the CDR3 is TGTGCCAGCAGTCGACAGGGGATGGAGACCCAGTACTTC.